This T cell receptor (beta chain) emerged from a study of OX40 agonist ivuxolimab in advanced cancers. Looked up from germline, CDR1 is LNHDA and CDR2 is SQIVND (reference sequence). This CDR3 comprises 17 residues. V lost 3 bases and J lost 0; bases outside the gene matches: 10. Profiled with immunoSEQ multiplex PCR; TCRdb holds only in-frame clones, not every one. The sample has around 44,000 clones, roughly nine tenths seen once; the top ten hold 10% to 15%. The chain employs TRBV19 and TRBJ1-2, with 7 bases aligning to TRBD1. The clonotype comes from an adult with an advanced solid tumor such as melanoma, head and neck, liver or kidney cancer. Sequencing used CD4+ or CD8+ T cells sorted from blood, obtained in a trial of the OX40 agonist ivuxolimab. CDR3 sequence reads: CASSMVPPGQPNYGYTF. CDR3 sequence (DNA): TGTGCCAGTAGTATGGTCCCTCCGGGACAGCCTAACTATGGCTACACCTTC. Variable domain in full (rest from reference TRBV19 and TRBJ1-2): DGGITQSPKYLFRKEGQNVTLSCEQNLNHDAMYWYRQDPGQGLRLIYYSQIVNDFQKGDIAEGYSVSREKKESFPLTVTSAQKNPTAFYLCASSMVPPGQPNYGYTFGSGTRLTVV.